This paragraph reports one TCR beta chain. These data come from a study of cytomegalovirus exposure and HLA in healthy donors. The CDR3 consists of 15 residues. Per the germline V gene, CDR1 is SGHDT and CDR2 is YYEEEE. Trimming at V came to 7 bases and at J to 0 bases, leaving 8 bases not matched to a gene. Vbeta (60) and Jbeta (13) primers were used in the PCR. Assay: immunoSEQ multiplex PCR; the TCRdb copy retains only in-frame clones and omits some. The sample consists of 100,000 or so clones, roughly 76% of them appearing once. This chain connects TRBV5-6 to TRBJ1-2; 8 bases agree with TRBD1. Sequencing was performed on PBMCs. This clonotype originated in a man aged 40-55 years in good health and CMV-seronegative. The CDR3, as DNA: TGTGCCAGCGCTCGGCCGACAGGGGCTAACTATGGCTACACCTTC. This translates into CASARPTGANYGYTF.